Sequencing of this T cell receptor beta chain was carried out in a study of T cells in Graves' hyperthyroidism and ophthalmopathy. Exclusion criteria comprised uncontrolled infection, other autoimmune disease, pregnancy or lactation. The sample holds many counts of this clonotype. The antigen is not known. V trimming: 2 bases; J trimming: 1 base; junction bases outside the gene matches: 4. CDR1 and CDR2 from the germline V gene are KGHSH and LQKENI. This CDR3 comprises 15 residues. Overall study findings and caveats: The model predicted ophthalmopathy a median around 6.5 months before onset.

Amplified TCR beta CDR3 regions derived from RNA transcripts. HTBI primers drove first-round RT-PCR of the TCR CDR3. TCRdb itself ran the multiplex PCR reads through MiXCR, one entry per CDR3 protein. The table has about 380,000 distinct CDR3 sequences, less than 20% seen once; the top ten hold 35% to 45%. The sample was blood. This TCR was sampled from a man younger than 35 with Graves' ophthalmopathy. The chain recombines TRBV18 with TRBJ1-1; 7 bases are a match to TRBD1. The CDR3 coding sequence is TGTGCCAGCTCACCAACCAGGGGGGCGAACACTGAAGCTTTCTTT. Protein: CASSPTRGANTEAFF.